This TCR beta chain was obtained from a study of CD8+ T cells in alopecia areata (dated by TCRdb to 2016 to 2019). Regarding the complete study: The study used high-throughput TCRbeta sequencing to examine T cell clonal expansion in alopecia areata, in both the C3H/HeJ mouse model and human patients. On the human side, TCRbeta sequencing was run on scalp tissue and on sorted CD4+ and CD8+ peripheral blood T cells from healthy controls and from alopecia areata patients with either patchy or totalis/universalis disease. Scalp clonality was compared across normal scalp (n=4), patchy alopecia areata scalp (n=8), and alopecia totalis/universalis scalp (n=8). The RNA source kit depended on sample type: the PAXgene miRNA kit for fixed scalp, the miRNeasy kit for PBMCs, and the RNeasy kit for mouse skin. TCRbeta CDR3 regions were amplified by immunoSEQ multiplex PCR with 35 Vbeta forward and 13 Jbeta reverse primers.

Paper-wide results and their limitations: Higher clonality and more expanded CD8+ clones were observed in lesional scalp than in normal scalp, particularly in alopecia totalis/universalis, a finding suggestive of antigenic drive. Unlike mouse skin, which is dominated by gammadelta T cells, normal human skin has resident alphabeta T cells that are also sequenced, and this complicates analysis of the scalp TCR repertoire. TCR sequences shared between patients were less clear than in mice, possibly partly because of HLA diversity in the patient population.

Library preparation employed the immunoSEQ multiplex PCR assay. RNA was extracted from all samples and reverse transcribed into cDNA, which served as template for TCR sequencing. SuperScript III was used for first-strand cDNA synthesis, primed with a 2:1 mix of oligo-dT and random hexamers. A synthetic immune receptor repertoire was used to measure amplification bias, and any remaining bias was corrected computationally. In the authors' own workflow: Raw reads were preprocessed to remove errors, and CDR3 was defined by IMGT conventions from the conserved cysteine to phenylalanine. Clonality was computed by normalizing Shannon entropy by log2 of the number of productive unique TCRs and subtracting the result from 1. Whether scalp clones were CD4 or CD8 was inferred by matching scalp TCRbeta sequences against CD4 and CD8 repertoires sorted from blood. Held by TCRdb, this immuneACCESS table contains in-frame sequences only and omits some clones. Under half of the omission traces to an unresolved V gene where checked; the cause of the rest is unknown. V, J and clone size reflect that table, while D and trimming were determined from the DNA. In this sample the table shows some 100,000 clones, approximately 58% of which occur a single time. Clones ranked in the top ten supply around 2.7% of the sample.

Turning to this clone: No antigen is known for it. No base quality values were provided; no much bigger clone lies one nucleotide off.

PBMCs were separated by density centrifugation and stained for CD3, CD4 and CD8, after which CD4+ and CD8+ T cells were sorted on a FACSAria. Unaffected controls provided scalp biopsies and blood samples. This sequence originates from a human donor in good health. Sequencing was done on a sample of CD4+ T cells sorted from blood.

The bases read TGTGCCATCAGTGCCCAGGGAGGGACTGAAGCTTTCTTT. This is translated as CAISAQGGTEAFF. Recombination connected TRBV10-3 to TRBJ1-1; TRBD1 might be the D gene, on 5 matching bases. The junction carries 11 bases between V and J, which are trimmed by 4 bases and 5 bases respectively. According to the germline V gene, CDR1 reads ENHRY and CDR2 reads SYGVKD. Measured from the cysteine to the phenylalanine, the CDR3 is 13 residues long. Kept here is only the CDR3 DNA, which spans 39 bases and is read in frame from base 1.